A single sample gave rise to the 3 T cell receptor beta chains below, sequenced in a study of T-cell reconstitution after alpha-beta-depleted transplantation in children. Unique molecular identifiers were incorporated into the prepared TCRbeta library. TCRdb itself ran the PCR reads through MiXCR, one entry per CDR3 protein. This sample yields more than 400,000 distinct CDR3 sequences, of which approximately 41% are seen a single time; around a quarter belongs to the top ten. Material: PBMCs, obtained before TCRalphabeta/CD19-depleted stem cell transplant. The source of these receptors is a girl aged 2-15 years with aplastic anemia, due to receive a stem cell transplant.

The chain recombines TRBV5-1 with TRBJ1-1, with 10 bases lining up with TRBD1. This CDR3 spans 12 amino acids. Germline trimming cut 3 bases from V and 7 bases from J; bases unmatched to any gene: 0. The germline gives CDR1 SGHRS, CDR2 YFSETQ. CDR3 DNA sequence: TGCGCCAGCAGCTGGGACAGGGGTGAAGCTTTCTTT. It encodes CASSWDRGEAFF.

This clonotype was recorded at least ten times. V gene TRBV18 combines with J gene TRBJ1-5; D is ambiguous. The V and J ends lost 1 base and 4 bases respectively, with 14 bases between them. CDR3 length: 16 residues. Looked up from germline, CDR1 is KGHSH and CDR2 is LQKENI. DNA for the CDR3: TGTGCCAGCTCACCACAGGGCGTGGGGTTTAATCAGCCCCAGCATTTT. Amino acids: CASSPQGVGFNQPQHF.

This clonotype was counted ten times or more. The gene calls are TRBV10-1 and TRBJ2-1, with 9 bases fitting TRBD2. The V gene end was trimmed by 2 bases and the J gene end by 7 bases; junction bases not matched to a gene: 12. The CDR3 sequence is 17 residues long. The germline gives CDR1 WNHNN, CDR2 SYGVQD (reference sequence). The CDR3 DNA sequence: TGCGCCAGCAGTGAGAAGAGCGGGAGGAGTGTTAGGAATGAGCAGTTCTTC. The encoded protein is CASSEKSGRSVRNEQFF.